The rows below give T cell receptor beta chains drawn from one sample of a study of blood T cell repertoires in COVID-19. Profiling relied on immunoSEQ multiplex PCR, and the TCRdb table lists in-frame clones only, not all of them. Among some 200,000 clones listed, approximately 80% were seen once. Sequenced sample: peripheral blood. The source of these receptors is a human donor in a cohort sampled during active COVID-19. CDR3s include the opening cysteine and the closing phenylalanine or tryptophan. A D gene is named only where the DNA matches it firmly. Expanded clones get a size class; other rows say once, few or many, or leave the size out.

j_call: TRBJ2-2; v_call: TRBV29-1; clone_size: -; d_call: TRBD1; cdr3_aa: CSVGGGANTGELFF; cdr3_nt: TGCAGCGTTGGAGGGGGCGCGAACACCGGGGAGCTGTTTTTT
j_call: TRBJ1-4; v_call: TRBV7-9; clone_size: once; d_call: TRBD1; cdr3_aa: CASRPGTGGEKLFF; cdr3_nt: TGTGCCAGCAGACCCGGGACAGGCGGGGAGAAACTGTTTTTT
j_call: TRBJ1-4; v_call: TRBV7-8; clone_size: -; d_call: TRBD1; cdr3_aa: CASALGTGPEKLFF; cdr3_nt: TGTGCCAGCGCCTTAGGGACAGGGCCTGAAAAACTGTTTTTT
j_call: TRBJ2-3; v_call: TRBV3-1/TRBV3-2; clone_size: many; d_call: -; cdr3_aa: CASSLGAGATDTQYF; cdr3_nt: TGTGCCAGCAGCCTTGGGGCAGGGGCCACAGATACGCAGTATTTT
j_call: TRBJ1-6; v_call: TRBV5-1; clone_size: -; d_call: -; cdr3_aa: CASSLDRAESLHF; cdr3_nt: TGCGCCAGCAGCTTGGACAGGGCGGAATCCCTCCACTTT
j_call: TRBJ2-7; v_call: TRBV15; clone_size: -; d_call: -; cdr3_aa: CATSRAGRPYEQYF; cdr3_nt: TGTGCCACCAGCAGAGCGGGGAGACCCTACGAGCAGTACTTC
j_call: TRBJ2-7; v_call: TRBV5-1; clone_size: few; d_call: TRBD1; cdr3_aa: CASSRGDRGRGEQYF; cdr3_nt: TGCGCCAGCAGCCGTGGGGACAGGGGCCGAGGGGAGCAGTACTTC
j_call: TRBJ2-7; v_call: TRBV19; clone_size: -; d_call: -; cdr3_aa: CASSRIRTSPYEQYF; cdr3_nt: TGTGCCAGTAGCCGGATTAGGACTTCCCCCTACGAGCAGTACTTC
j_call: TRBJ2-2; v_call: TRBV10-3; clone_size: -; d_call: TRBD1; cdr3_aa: CAISGDRGRSGELFF; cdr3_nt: TGTGCCATCAGTGGGGACAGGGGGCGCTCCGGGGAGCTGTTTTTT
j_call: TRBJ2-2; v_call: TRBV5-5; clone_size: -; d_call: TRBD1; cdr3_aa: CASSAGTGLLGNTGELFF; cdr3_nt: TGTGCCAGCAGCGCCGGGACAGGCCTCCTGGGGAACACCGGGGAGCTGTTTTTT
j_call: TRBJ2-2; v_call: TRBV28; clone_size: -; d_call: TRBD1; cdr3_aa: CASRLTGAGELFF; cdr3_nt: TGTGCCAGCAGGCTAACAGGGGCCGGGGAGCTGTTTTTT
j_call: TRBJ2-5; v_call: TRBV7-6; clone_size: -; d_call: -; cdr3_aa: CASRGGGGLETQYF; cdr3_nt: TGTGCCAGCCGGGGCGGCGGGGGCCTAGAGACCCAGTACTTC
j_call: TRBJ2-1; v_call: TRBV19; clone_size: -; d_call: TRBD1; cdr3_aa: CASSIRGTVNEQFF; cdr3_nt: TGTGCCAGTAGTATCCGTGGGACAGTCAATGAGCAGTTCTTC
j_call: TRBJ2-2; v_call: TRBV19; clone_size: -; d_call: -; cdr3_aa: CASSFNQGPANTGELFF; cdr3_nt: TGTGCCAGTAGTTTTAATCAGGGCCCCGCGAACACCGGGGAGCTGTTTTTT
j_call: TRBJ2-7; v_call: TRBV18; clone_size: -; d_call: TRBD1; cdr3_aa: CASSPGTGSYEQYF; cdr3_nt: TGTGCCAGCTCACCTGGGACAGGGAGCTACGAGCAGTACTTC
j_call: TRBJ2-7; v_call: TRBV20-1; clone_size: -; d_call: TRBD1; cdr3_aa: CSASEGTGGDEQYF; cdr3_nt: TGCAGTGCTAGTGAAGGGACAGGGGGTGACGAGCAGTACTTC
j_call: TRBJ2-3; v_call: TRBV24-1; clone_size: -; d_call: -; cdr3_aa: CATSAREQDTDTQYF; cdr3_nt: TGTGCCACCAGTGCTAGGGAGCAAGACACAGATACGCAGTATTTT
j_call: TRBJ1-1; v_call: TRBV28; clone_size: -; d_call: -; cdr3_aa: CASRAGGAEAFF; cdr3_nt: TGTGCCAGCAGAGCGGGGGGGGCTGAAGCTTTCTTT
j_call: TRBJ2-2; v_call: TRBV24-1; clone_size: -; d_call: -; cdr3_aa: CATRDSANTGELFF; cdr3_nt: TGTGCCACCAGAGACAGCGCGAACACCGGGGAGCTGTTTTTT
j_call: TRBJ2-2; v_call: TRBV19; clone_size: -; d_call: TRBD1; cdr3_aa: CASSIMTGHTGELFF; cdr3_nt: TGTGCCAGTAGTATTATGACAGGGCACACCGGGGAGCTGTTTTTT
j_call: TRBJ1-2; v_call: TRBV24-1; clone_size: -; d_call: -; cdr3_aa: CATSDPGEGKYGYTF; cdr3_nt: TGTGCCACCAGTGACCCCGGGGAGGGAAAGTATGGCTACACCTTC
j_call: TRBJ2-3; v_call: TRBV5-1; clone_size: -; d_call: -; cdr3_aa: CASSSGFTDTQYF; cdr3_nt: TGCGCCAGCAGTTCAGGGTTCACAGATACGCAGTATTTT
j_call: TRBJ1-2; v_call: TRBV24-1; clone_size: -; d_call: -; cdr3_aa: CATSDQGKGNYGYTF; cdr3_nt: TGTGCCACCAGTGATCAGGGGAAAGGGAACTATGGCTACACCTTC
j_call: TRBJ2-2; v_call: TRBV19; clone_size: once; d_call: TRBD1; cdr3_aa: CASREAGTGDTGELFF; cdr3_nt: TGTGCCAGTAGGGAGGCCGGGACAGGGGACACCGGGGAGCTGTTTTTT
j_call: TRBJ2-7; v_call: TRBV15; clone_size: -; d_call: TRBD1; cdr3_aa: CATSSDRGKQYF; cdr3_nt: TGTGCCACCAGCTCCGACAGGGGAAAGCAGTACTTC
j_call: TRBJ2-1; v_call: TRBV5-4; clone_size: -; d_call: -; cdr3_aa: CASRLGAGVTYNEQFF; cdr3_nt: TGTGCCAGCAGACTGGGGGCGGGAGTAACCTACAATGAGCAGTTCTTC
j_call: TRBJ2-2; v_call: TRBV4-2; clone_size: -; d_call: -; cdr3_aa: CASSQAPRGDTGELFF; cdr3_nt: TGTGCCAGCAGCCAGGCCCCCAGGGGCGACACCGGGGAGCTGTTTTTT
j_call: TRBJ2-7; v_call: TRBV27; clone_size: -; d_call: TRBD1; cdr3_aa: CASSPIRDRGIYEQYF; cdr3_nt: TGTGCCAGCAGTCCAATCCGGGACAGGGGGATTTACGAGCAGTACTTC
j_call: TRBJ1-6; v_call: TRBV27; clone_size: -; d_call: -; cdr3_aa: CASSPTGGWYNSPLHF; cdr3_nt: TGTGCCAGCAGTCCGACAGGAGGATGGTATAATTCACCCCTCCACTTT
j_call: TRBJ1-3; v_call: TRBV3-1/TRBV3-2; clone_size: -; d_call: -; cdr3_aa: CASRPQGSGNTIYF; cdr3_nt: TGTGCCAGCAGACCACAGGGTTCTGGAAACACCATATATTTT
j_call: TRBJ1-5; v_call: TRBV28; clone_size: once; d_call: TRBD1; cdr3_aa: CASSFTHRGNQPQHF; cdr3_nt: TGTGCCAGCAGTTTCACTCACAGGGGAAATCAGCCCCAGCATTTT
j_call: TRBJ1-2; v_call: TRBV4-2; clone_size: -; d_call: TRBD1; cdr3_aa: CASSQDSPQGGNYGYTF; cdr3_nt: TGTGCCAGCAGCCAAGATAGCCCTCAGGGGGGTAACTATGGCTACACCTTC
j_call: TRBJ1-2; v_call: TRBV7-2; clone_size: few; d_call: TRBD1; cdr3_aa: CASSFGQGNYGYTF; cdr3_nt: TGTGCCAGCAGCTTTGGACAGGGTAACTATGGCTACACCTTC
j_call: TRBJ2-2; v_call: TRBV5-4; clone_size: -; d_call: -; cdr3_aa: CASRDTGNTGELFF; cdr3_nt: TGTGCCAGCAGAGACACAGGGAACACCGGGGAGCTGTTTTTT
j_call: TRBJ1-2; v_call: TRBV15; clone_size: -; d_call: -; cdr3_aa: CATSRDLSRNYGYTF; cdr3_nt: TGTGCCACCAGCAGAGATCTGAGCAGGAACTATGGCTACACCTTC
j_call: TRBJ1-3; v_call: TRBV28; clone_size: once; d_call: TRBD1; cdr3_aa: CASSAGTGWGNTIYF; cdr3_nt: TGTGCCAGCAGTGCCGGGACAGGGTGGGGAAACACCATATATTTT
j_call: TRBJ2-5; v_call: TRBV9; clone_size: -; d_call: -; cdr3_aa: CASSSQADSQETQYF; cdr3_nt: TGTGCCAGCAGCAGCCAGGCGGACAGCCAAGAGACCCAGTACTTC
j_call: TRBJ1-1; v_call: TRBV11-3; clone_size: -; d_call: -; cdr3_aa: CASSLDLIRDTTEAFF; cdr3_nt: TGTGCCAGCAGCTTAGATCTGATCCGGGACACCACTGAAGCTTTCTTT
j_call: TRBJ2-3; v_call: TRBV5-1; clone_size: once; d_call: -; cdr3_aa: CASSSRTDTQYF; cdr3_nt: TGCGCCAGCAGCTCTCGCACAGATACGCAGTATTTT
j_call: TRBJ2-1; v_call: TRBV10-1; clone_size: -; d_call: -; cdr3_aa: CASSDPLLRASWDEQFF; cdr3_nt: TGCGCCAGCAGTGATCCCCTCCTCAGGGCCTCCTGGGATGAGCAGTTCTTC
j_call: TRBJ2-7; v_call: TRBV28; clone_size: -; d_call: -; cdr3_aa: CASRDRGSQYYEQYF; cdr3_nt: TGTGCCAGCAGAGACCGGGGTTCCCAATACTACGAGCAGTACTTC
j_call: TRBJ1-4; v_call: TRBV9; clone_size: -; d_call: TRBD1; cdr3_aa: CASSPSTGLSEKLFF; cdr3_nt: TGTGCCAGCAGCCCCTCGACAGGGCTATCTGAAAAACTGTTTTTT
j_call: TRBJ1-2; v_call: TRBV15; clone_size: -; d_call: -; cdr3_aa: CATSSVQYGYTF; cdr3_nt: TGTGCCACCAGCAGTGTCCAGTATGGCTACACCTTC
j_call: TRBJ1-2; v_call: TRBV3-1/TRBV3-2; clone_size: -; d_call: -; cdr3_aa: CASSSRGGEGYTF; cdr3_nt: TGTGCCAGCAGCTCCCGGGGAGGGGAAGGCTACACCTTC
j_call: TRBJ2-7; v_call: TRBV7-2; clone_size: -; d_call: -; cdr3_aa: CASSLARGYEQYF; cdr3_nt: TGTGCCAGCAGCTTAGCAAGGGGCTACGAGCAGTACTTC
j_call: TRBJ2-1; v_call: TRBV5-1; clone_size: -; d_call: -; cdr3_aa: CASSTSGDRGNEQFF; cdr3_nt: TGCGCCAGCAGCACTTCGGGAGATCGAGGGAATGAGCAGTTCTTC
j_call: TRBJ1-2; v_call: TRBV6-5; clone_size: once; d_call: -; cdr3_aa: CASIMGAGSSYGYTF; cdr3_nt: TGTGCCAGCATAATGGGGGCAGGGTCATCATATGGCTACACCTTC
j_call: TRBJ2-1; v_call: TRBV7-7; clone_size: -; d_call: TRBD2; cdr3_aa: CASSLGGTSGSGEQFF; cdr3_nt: TGTGCTAGCAGCTTGGGGGGGACTAGCGGGAGTGGTGAGCAGTTCTTC
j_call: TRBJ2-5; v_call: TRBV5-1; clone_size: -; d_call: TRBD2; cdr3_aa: CASSLEGAGEETQYF; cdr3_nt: TGCGCCAGCAGCTTGGAAGGAGCGGGAGAAGAGACCCAGTACTTC
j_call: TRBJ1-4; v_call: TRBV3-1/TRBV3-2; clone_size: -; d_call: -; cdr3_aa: CASSFGGEKLFF; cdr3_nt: TGTGCCAGCTCATTTGGGGGGGAAAAACTGTTTTTT
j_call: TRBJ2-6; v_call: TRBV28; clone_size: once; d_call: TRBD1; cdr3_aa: CASSLFTGGTGANVLTF; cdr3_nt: TGTGCCAGCAGCCTTTTTACAGGGGGCACAGGGGCCAACGTCCTGACTTTC
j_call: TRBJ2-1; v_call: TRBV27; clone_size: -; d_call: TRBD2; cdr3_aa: CASSSTLAGAYNEQFF; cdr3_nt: TGTGCCAGCAGTTCCACTCTAGCGGGAGCCTACAATGAGCAGTTCTTC
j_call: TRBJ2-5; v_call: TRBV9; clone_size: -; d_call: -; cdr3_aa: CASSGRSAGQETQYF; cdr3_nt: TGTGCCAGCAGCGGACGCTCAGCGGGCCAAGAGACCCAGTACTTC
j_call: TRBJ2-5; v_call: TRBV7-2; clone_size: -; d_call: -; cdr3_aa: CASSLSRALETQYF; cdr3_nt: TGTGCCAGCAGCTTAAGCAGGGCATTAGAGACCCAGTACTTC
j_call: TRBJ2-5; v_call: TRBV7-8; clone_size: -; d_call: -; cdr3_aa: CASSLAGPVGAIQETQYF; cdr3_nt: TGTGCCAGCAGCTTAGCGGGTCCGGTTGGGGCGATCCAAGAGACCCAGTACTTC
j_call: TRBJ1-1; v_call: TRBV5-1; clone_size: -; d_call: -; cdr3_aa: CASRDTVNTEAFF; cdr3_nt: TGCGCCAGCAGGGACACCGTGAACACTGAAGCTTTCTTT